This is a list of T cell receptor beta chains from one sample in a study of neurological immune-mediated disorders. TCRdb fed the 5' RACE reads into MiXCR, producing one record per CDR3 protein. The sample yields around 20,000 distinct CDR3 sequences, under 11% seen once. Material: PBMCs. These TCRs come from a woman aged 60-70 years with HTLV-1-associated myelopathy (HAM/TSP). CDR3s include the opening cysteine and the closing phenylalanine or tryptophan. The D gene is left open where the match is weak. Some rows have no size entry. The others give once, few or many, or a class for an expanded clone.

J	size	D	V	DNA	CDR3
TRBJ2-7	many	NA	TRBV20-1	TGCAGTGCTAGAGCCAGCGGGTGGTCCTACGAGCAGTACTTC	CSARASGWSYEQYF
TRBJ2-3	many	NA	TRBV30	TGTGCCTGGAGTGTGCCTCGGCACAGCACAGATACGCAGTATTTT	CAWSVPRHSTDTQYF
TRBJ2-1	many	TRBD1	TRBV27	TGTGCCAGCAGTCCTGGACAGGGGTTCAATGAGCAGTTCTTC	CASSPGQGFNEQFF
TRBJ2-3	many	NA	TRBV7-7	TGTGCCAGCAGCTCCGGGGTGGGCACAGATACGCAGTATTTT	CASSSGVGTDTQYF
TRBJ2-3	many	TRBD1	TRBV27	TGTGCCAGCAGTCACTCGACAGGGGGCACGCAGTATTTT	CASSHSTGGTQYF
TRBJ2-3	many	TRBD2	TRBV20-1	TGCAGTGCTAGAGATATCACTTGGGCTAGCGGTGATGCAAGAAAGCCCACAGATACGCAGTATTTT	CSARDITWASGDARKPTDTQYF
TRBJ1-2	many	NA	TRBV30	TGTACCTGGAGTTCCGGGGTGGGAGAAAATGGCTACACCTTC	CTWSSGVGENGYTF
TRBJ2-3	medium-sized	NA	TRBV5-1	TGCGCCAGCAGCTTGGAAGGGGCCCTCCTCCAATCCACAGATACGCAGTATTTT	CASSLEGALLQSTDTQYF
TRBJ2-7	NA	TRBD1	TRBV28	TGTGTCAACAACCCGGACAGGGGAAACATCTACGAGCAGTACTTC	CVNNPDRGNIYEQYF
TRBJ2-1	many	TRBD2	TRBV9	TGTGCCAGCAGCGTAGGGGCAGCGGGGGCCCGATCCGCCCAAAACGAACGGCAGTTCTTC	CASSVGAAGARSAQNERQFF
TRBJ2-2	many	NA	TRBV7-8	TGTGCCAGCAGCTTATGGAGACTCGCCACCGGGGAGCTGTTTTTT	CASSLWRLATGELFF